Presented here are 19 T cell receptor beta chains from one specimen sequenced in a study of blood T cells in healthy people across ages. A second PCR of 7 to 11 cycles used a sample-barcoded 5' primer and a J-beta primer mix. TCRdb re-called the 5' RACE reads through MiXCR, storing one row per CDR3 protein. Among about 800,000 distinct CDR3 sequences, 20% to 30% were seen once, and the ten largest hold under 4%. The same sample was also studied in work on T cells of mothers and their children.

The specimen was blood. The receptors originated from a boy between 10 and 17 years old in good health.

This clonotype has a handful of counts. This chain uses TRBV29-1 with TRBJ2-1; 7 bases are shared with TRBD2. The J call may be in error: the DNA end matches TRBJ2-5 better. The length of the CDR3 is 12 residues. CDR1 and CDR2 (germline): SQVTM, ANQGSEA. The CDR3 here is CSVGRGVETQYF. As DNA, the CDR3 is TGCAGCGTGGGTCGGGGGGTGGAGACCCAGTACTTC.

On this clonotype: A read error may be the cause here, since a much bigger clone is one base away. The V and J genes are TRBV12-3 or TRBV12-4 and TRBJ1-3; no definite D call. V shed 2 bases and J shed 1 base, with 6 bases lying between them. The CDR3 consists of 14 residues. As DNA, the CDR3 is TGTGCCAGCAGTTTATGTGGGTCTGGAAACACCATATATTTT. As protein: CASSLCGSGNTIYF.

This clonotype was found a few times. The chain carries TRBV3-1 and TRBJ1-4; TRBD1 might be the D (5 bases). The germline gives CDR1 LGHDT, CDR2 YNNKEL (reference sequence). V was trimmed by 2 bases and J by 4 bases, leaving 8 bases between them. This CDR3 comprises 14 residues. The DNA for the CDR3 is TGTGCCAGCAGCCAATTAGGGGTTAATGAAAAACTGTTTTTT. It yields the protein CASSQLGVNEKLFF.

This chain uses TRBV5-1 with TRBJ2-2; the D gene is possibly TRBD1 (6 bases). V was shortened by 1 base and J by 7 bases, with 14 bases between the two germline ends. This CDR3 is built from 15 residues. Per germline, CDR1 SGHRS and CDR2 YFSETQ. CDR3 protein: CASSLQGSPVGELFF. The CDR3 DNA follows: TGCGCCAGCAGCTTGCAGGGGTCCCCTGTCGGGGAGCTGTTTTTT. Together with reference TRBV5-1 and TRBJ2-2, the CDR3 gives the full variable domain: KAGVTQTPRYLIKTRGQQVTLSCSPISGHRSVSWYQQTPGQGLQFLFEYFSETQRNKGNFPGRFSGRQFSNSRSEMNVSTLELGDSALYLCASSLQGSPVGELFFGEGSRLTVL.

V usage is TRBV5-1 and J usage is TRBJ1-1; D is unclear. CDR1 is SGHRS and CDR2 is YFSETQ in the germline V gene. CDR3 length: 14 residues. V gave up 2 bases and J gave up 0 bases, with 8 bases separating them. The CDR3 sequence: CASSLRPVNTEAFF. The CDR3 DNA sequence: TGCGCCAGCAGCTTACGACCGGTGAACACTGAAGCTTTCTTT. Combining the CDR3 with reference TRBV5-1 and TRBJ1-1 gives the whole variable domain KAGVTQTPRYLIKTRGQQVTLSCSPISGHRSVSWYQQTPGQGLQFLFEYFSETQRNKGNFPGRFSGRQFSNSRSEMNVSTLELGDSALYLCASSLRPVNTEAFFGQGTRLTVV.

J is TRBJ2-5 and V is TRBV5-1, with D maybe TRBD2 (6 bases). The V end lost 3 bases, the J end lost 5 bases, and 23 bases lay between the germline ends. CDR1 and CDR2 (germline): SGHRS, YFSETQ. The CDR3 extends over 17 amino acids. The chain's CDR3 is CASSSGGSRGGSETQYF. DNA of the CDR3: TGCGCCAGCAGCTCTGGGGGGTCGCGGGGAGGCTCGGAGACCCAGTACTTC.

This clonotype appeared a few times. The J gene is TRBJ2-1, the V gene TRBV7-9; D may match TRBD1 or TRBD2 (5 bases each). Germline V gene sequence: CDR1 SEHNR, CDR2 FQNEAQ (reference sequence). V lost 5 bases and J lost 4, with 18 bases in between. The CDR3 sequence is 16 residues long. CDR3 bases: TGTGCCAGCAGCCCGAGCGGTGGGACCGGATACAATGAGCAGTTCTTC. It yields the protein CASSPSGGTGYNEQFF.

The sample holds a few counts of this clonotype. The V call is TRBV6-5, the J call TRBJ2-7, with 7 bases that match TRBD1. The CDR3 extends over 15 amino acids. Looked up from germline, CDR1 is MNHEY and CDR2 is SVGAGI. J lost 2 bases, V lost 2 bases, and 6 bases had no gene match. The CDR3 nucleotides are TGTGCCAGCAGTTACACAGACGGGACAGCCTACGAGCAGTACTTC. Its translation is CASSYTDGTAYEQYF.

The chain uses TRBV9 and TRBJ1-2, with D possibly matching TRBD1 (6 bases). Germline loops: CDR1 SGDLS, CDR2 YYNGEE. This CDR3 has 14 amino acids. The germline V and J ends were trimmed by 3 bases and 4 bases, with 13 bases remaining between them. The CDR3 spells CASSDTGHPYGYTF. CDR3 sequence (DNA): TGTGCCAGCAGCGATACAGGGCATCCCTATGGCTACACCTTC.

The chain combines TRBV27 with TRBJ1-6; 7 bases match TRBD1. The CDR3 totals 14 residues. With 6 bases clipped from V and 9 bases from J, the junction kept 8 bases outside the gene matches. The germline V gene encodes CDR1 MNHEY and CDR2 SMNVEV (reference sequence). The CDR3 DNA follows: TGTGCCAGCAGATTGACAGGGAGTGTTTCACCCCTCCACTTT. It codes for CASRLTGSVSPLHF.

This clonotype was found a few times. The chain carries TRBV7-9 and TRBJ2-7; D possibly corresponds to TRBD2 (5 bases). V gave up 6 bases and J gave up 5 bases, with 8 bases separating them. Germline CDR1 is SEHNR and CDR2 is FQNEAQ (reference sequence). The CDR3 is made up of 11 amino acids. CDR3 nucleotides: TGTGCCAGCAGGGGAGTCAACGAGCAGTACTTC. It is translated as CASRGVNEQYF. The full variable domain, completed using reference TRBV7-9 and TRBJ2-7, is DTGVSQNPRHKITKRGQNVTFRCDPISEHNRLYWYRQTLGQGPEFLTYFQNEAQLEKSRLLSDRFSAERPKGSFSTLEIQRTEQGDSAMYLCASRGVNEQYFGPGTRLTVT.

The J gene is TRBJ2-7, the V gene TRBV6-5; 7 positions match TRBD1. With 3 bases clipped from V and 7 bases from J, the junction kept 6 bases outside the gene matches. The CDR3 length is 13 residues. CDR1 and CDR2 (germline): MNHEY, SVGAGI. The CDR3 DNA sequence: TGTGCCAGCAGTTATGAGGGGGCTGAAGAGCAGTACTTC. It is translated as CASSYEGAEEQYF.

Ten or more counts support this clonotype. The chain combines TRBV15 with TRBJ2-7; perhaps TRBD1 as D (5 bases). The CDR3 consists of 18 residues. V was pared by 0 bases and J by 3 bases, with 21 bases between. The germline CDR1 and CDR2 sequences are LNHNV and YYDKDF (reference sequence). The chain's CDR3 is CATSRDWGLKGSLYEQYF. The CDR3 nucleotides are TGTGCCACCAGCAGAGATTGGGGCTTGAAGGGCTCCCTCTACGAGCAGTACTTC. Together with reference TRBV15 and TRBJ2-7, the CDR3 gives the full variable domain: DAMVIQNPRYQVTQFGKPVTLSCSQTLNHNVMYWYQQKSSQAPKLLFHYYDKDFNNEADTPDNFQSRRPNTSFCFLDIRSPGLGDTAMYLCATSRDWGLKGSLYEQYFGPGTRLTVT.

In DNA form, the CDR3 reads TGTGCCAGCAGCCAAACAGCGGAGATCCAAGAGACCCAGTACTTC. Translated: CASSQTAEIQETQYF. This chain uses TRBV14 with TRBJ2-5; possibly TRBD2 for D (5 bases). CDR3 length equals 15 residues. The germline CDR1 and CDR2 sequences are SGHDN and FVKESK. V lost 2 bases, J lost 1 base, and 11 bases lay in between.

This clonotype was seen more than once but under ten times. This chain connects TRBV6-2 or TRBV6-3 to TRBJ2-5; 7 positions agree with TRBD1. CDR1 MNHEY and CDR2 SVGEGT come from the germline V gene. There are 12 residues in the CDR3. V shed 10 bases, J shed 2 bases, and the junction held 4 bases outside the gene matches. The CDR3 nucleotides are TGTGCCATACGACAGGGTCAAGAGACCCAGTACTTC. Translation: CAIRQGQETQYF.

Only a few counts were recorded for this clonotype. The chain has TRBV4-1 and TRBJ1-2; TRBD1 is a possible D gene (5 bases). The germline V and J ends were trimmed by 1 base and 0 bases, with 12 bases remaining between them. This CDR3 comprises 16 residues. Germline V CDR1 and CDR2: MGHRA, YSYEKL. The CDR3 DNA sequence: TGCGCCAGCAGCCAAGTCCCGACGACAGCTAACTATGGCTACACCTTC. This gives the protein CASSQVPTTANYGYTF.

The chain links TRBV20-1 to TRBJ2-7; 8 bases are shared with TRBD2. CDR1 and CDR2 from the germline V gene are DFQATT and SNEGSKA (reference sequence). CDR3 length: 14 amino acids. J lost 2 bases, V lost 6 bases, and 9 bases had no gene match. The CDR3 coding sequence is TGCAGTGCAAGGTCTGAGCGGGGGCCCTACGAGCAGTACTTC. It yields the protein CSARSERGPYEQYF.

V gene TRBV6-4 combines with J gene TRBJ2-1, with 16 positions matching TRBD2. CDR1 is MRHNA and CDR2 is SNTAGT in the germline V gene. V shed 3 bases and J 8 bases; nucleotides not matched to a gene: 1. The CDR3 covers 15 residues. The chain's CDR3 is CASSEGLAGGDEQFF. CDR3 coding DNA: TGTGCCAGCAGTGAGGGACTAGCGGGAGGGGATGAGCAGTTCTTC.

This clonotype has more than one count but fewer than ten. The rearrangement links TRBV25-1 to TRBJ1-4; 9 bases line up with TRBD1. CDR1 and CDR2 from the germline V gene are MGHDK and SYGVNS. J lost 7 bases, V lost 6 bases, and 6 bases had no gene match. This CDR3 comprises 14 residues. The CDR3 reads CASSPGTGFEKLFF. In DNA form, the CDR3 reads TGTGCCAGCAGCCCCGGGACAGGGTTTGAAAAACTGTTTTTT.